This TCR beta chain was sequenced in a study of OX40 agonist ivuxolimab in advanced cancers. In the study overall: An agonistic anti-OX40 (CD134) antibody, ivuxolimab, was used to treat the patients. Mean age approximately 66 years, range about 20 to 90; roughly 82% male. Two patients with cutaneous melanoma and one with hepatocellular carcinoma, three in total, showed partial responses.

The assay was immunoSEQ multiplex PCR, and TCRdb's table has in-frame clones only and misses some. The table shows about 95,000 clones, with roughly nine tenths occurring only once. Germline V gives CDR1 MDHEN, CDR2 SYDVKM. The CDR3 totals 14 residues. Trimming removed 5 bases at V and 10 bases at J, with 17 bases between. The sample in question was CD4+ or CD8+ T cells sorted from blood, obtained in a trial of the OX40 agonist ivuxolimab. The chain links TRBV28 to TRBJ1-4; D unclear. The source is an adult with an advanced solid tumor such as melanoma, head and neck, liver or kidney cancer. The CDR3: CASSGVIDLGKLFF. CDR3 nucleotides: TGTGCCAGCAGTGGGGTTATCGATTTGGGAAAACTGTTTTTT.